Below, 14 T cell receptor beta chains from the same sample are listed, as sequenced in a study of blood T cell repertoires in COVID-19. The data were produced by immunoSEQ multiplex PCR, yet TCRdb's version contains in-frame clones alone and is incomplete. This sample has tens of thousands of clones, with around 90% found just once. Sequencing input: peripheral blood. The receptors stem from a human donor in a cohort sampled during active COVID-19.

V usage is TRBV6-5 and J usage is TRBJ2-1; no definite D call. The CDR3 totals 14 residues. In germline, CDR1 is MNHEY, CDR2 SVGAGI. V shed 6 bases and J shed 7 bases, with 16 bases lying between them. CDR3 coding DNA: TGTGCCAGCAGGCTAGAGGCAGCTGGAAATGAGCAGTTCTTC. Translated, it gives CASRLEAAGNEQFF.

The chain couples TRBV6-5 to TRBJ2-1; 7 bases agree with TRBD2. J was trimmed by 6 bases and V by 10 bases; bases with no gene match: 9. Germline V gene lookup returns CDR1 MNHEY and CDR2 SVGAGI. This CDR3 is built from 13 residues. The CDR3 loop is CATTSDRTNEQFF. The DNA of the CDR3 is TGTGCCACCACTAGCGATCGCACCAATGAGCAGTTCTTC.

This chain uses TRBV2 with TRBJ1-5, with TRBD1 as a possible D gene (6 bases). The V gene's germline CDR1 is SNHLY and CDR2 FYNNEI. The CDR3 length is 15 residues. The ends were cut back, 7 bases at V and 4 bases at J, with 17 bases in the middle. The CDR3 DNA reads as TGTGCCAGCACCTCTGGGGACATCTCAAATCAGCCCCAGCATTTT. It specifies CASTSGDISNQPQHF.

The J gene is TRBJ1-1, the V gene TRBV3-1 (or the pseudogene TRBV3-2); D gene ambiguous. Trimming pared 3 bases from V and 1 base from J, leaving 6 bases between. Germline values: CDR1 LGHDT, CDR2 YNNKEL (reference sequence). The CDR3 runs 13 residues. CDR3 loop: CASSQGPNTEAFF. CDR3 DNA sequence: TGTGCCAGCAGCCAGGGCCCGAACACTGAAGCTTTCTTT.

The V call is TRBV19, the J call TRBJ1-2, with D unclear. The CDR3 loop spans 13 amino acids. V lost 6 bases, J lost 4 bases, and 12 bases lay in between. Germline assignment: CDR1 LNHDA and CDR2 SQIVND (reference sequence). The CDR3 protein is CASRLLEGYGYTF. Here the CDR3 DNA reads TGTGCCAGTAGGTTGCTCGAGGGCTATGGCTACACCTTC.

Only a few counts were recorded for this clone. The gene calls are TRBV2 and TRBJ2-7, with TRBD2 matching 8 bases. Unmatched junction bases numbered 8, after V lost 6 bases and J lost 1 base. The CDR3 totals 15 residues. The germline CDR1 and CDR2 sequences are SNHLY and FYNNEI. The DNA for the CDR3 is TGTGCCAGCAGGGAGGGTAGCGGGATTTCCTACGAGCAGTACTTC. Amino acid sequence: CASREGSGISYEQYF.

This clone came up a few times. The rearrangement links TRBV2 to TRBJ1-5; 12 nucleotides align to TRBD1. CDR3 length: 20 residues. CDR1 SNHLY and CDR2 FYNNEI come from the germline V gene. Germline trimming cut 4 bases from V and 2 bases from J; bases unmatched to any gene: 15. The CDR3 region is CASSASGTGGARVRNQPQHF. For the CDR3, the DNA is TGTGCCAGCAGTGCCTCCGGGACAGGGGGCGCAAGAGTACGCAATCAGCCCCAGCATTTT.

The genes are TRBV3-1 (or the pseudogene TRBV3-2) and TRBJ2-5, with 9 bases that match TRBD2. Germline CDR1 is LGHDT and CDR2 is YNNKEL (reference sequence). This CDR3 has 18 amino acids. V lost 0 bases, J lost 5 bases, and 13 bases stayed unmatched. CDR3 sequence reads: CASSQEVGGGARMETQYF. CDR3 DNA sequence: TGTGCCAGCAGCCAAGAAGTTGGCGGGGGGGCGCGGATGGAGACCCAGTACTTC.

The J gene is TRBJ1-2, the V gene TRBV6-5, with 9 nucleotides matching TRBD1. This CDR3 comprises 13 residues. CDR1 and CDR2 (germline): MNHEY, SVGAGI. V shed 7 bases, J shed 6 bases, and the junction held 6 bases outside the gene matches. The CDR3 DNA reads TGTGCCAGCAACGGGACAGGGTCGAATGGCTACACCTTC. This sequence encodes CASNGTGSNGYTF.

CDR3 in amino acids: CASSLSPPGDSPLHF. CDR3 sequence (DNA): TGTGCCAGCAGCTTAAGTCCTCCAGGGGATTCACCCCTCCACTTT. The J gene is TRBJ1-6, the V gene TRBV7-6, with D maybe TRBD1 (6 bases). Trimming took 2 bases from V and 8 from J, leaving 13 bases between them. Germline V gives CDR1 SGHVS, CDR2 FNYEAQ. The CDR3 spans 15 residues.

The CDR3 loop reads CASSRTASNQPQHF. CDR3 sequence (DNA): TGTGCCAGCAGCCGGACAGCTAGCAATCAGCCCCAGCATTTT. This rearrangement joins TRBV6-5 to TRBJ1-5; possibly TRBD1 for D (6 bases). Germline V gene data show CDR1 as MNHEY and CDR2 as SVGAGI. The CDR3 loop spans 14 amino acids. The ends were cut back, 6 bases at V and 0 bases at J, with 9 bases in the middle.

The chain links TRBV29-1 to TRBJ2-1, with 7 bases matching TRBD2. Unmatched junction bases numbered 6, after V lost 4 bases and J lost 3 bases. Germline V lookup: CDR1 SQVTM, CDR2 ANQGSEA. The CDR3 has 14 amino acids. In nucleotides, the CDR3 is TGCAGCGTTGCCAAACTAGCGTTCTACAATGAGCAGTTCTTC. Translating gives CSVAKLAFYNEQFF.

The gene calls are TRBV28 and TRBJ2-3; TRBD1 aligns across 9 bases. V was pared by 7 bases and J by 3 bases, with 11 bases of the junction left unmatched. CDR1 and CDR2 from the germline V gene are MDHEN and SYDVKM. The CDR3 sequence is 16 residues long. The CDR3 nucleotides read TGTGCCAGCACCCGAAACAGGGGGCGCCTAACAGATACGCAGTATTTT. Its protein is CASTRNRGRLTDTQYF.

The CDR3 DNA reads as TGTGCCAGTAGTCCGCGGGCGAACACCGGGGAGCTGTTTTTT. It yields the protein CASSPRANTGELFF. The genes are TRBV19 and TRBJ2-2, with D possibly being TRBD2 (5 bases). The CDR3 consists of 14 residues. Per the germline V gene, CDR1 is LNHDA and CDR2 is SQIVND (reference sequence). Between the trimmed V and J ends, which lost 5 bases and 0 bases, there was a span of 7 bases. Full variable domain (outside the CDR3, taken from reference TRBV19 and TRBJ2-2): DGGITQSPKYLFRKEGQNVTLSCEQNLNHDAMYWYRQDPGQGLRLIYYSQIVNDFQKGDIAEGYSVSREKKESFPLTVTSAQKNPTAFYLCASSPRANTGELFFGEGSRLTVL.